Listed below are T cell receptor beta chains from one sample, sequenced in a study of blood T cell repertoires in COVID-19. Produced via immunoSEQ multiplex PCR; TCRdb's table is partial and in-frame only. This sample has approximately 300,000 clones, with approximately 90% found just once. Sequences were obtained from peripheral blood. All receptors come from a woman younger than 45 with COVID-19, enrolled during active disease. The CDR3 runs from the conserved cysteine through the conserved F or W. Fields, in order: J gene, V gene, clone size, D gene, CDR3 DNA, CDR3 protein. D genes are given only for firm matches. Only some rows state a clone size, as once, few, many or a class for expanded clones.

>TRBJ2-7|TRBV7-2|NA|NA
TGTGCCAGCAGCCCCTCCTTTGGAGCCTACGAGCAGTACTTC
CASSPSFGAYEQYF
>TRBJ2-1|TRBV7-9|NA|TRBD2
TGTGCCAGCAGCTTGGGGACTAGCGGGAGGGAATACAATGAGCAGTTCTTC
CASSLGTSGREYNEQFF
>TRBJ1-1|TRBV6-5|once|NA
TGTGCCAGCAGTCGGGCCCCGCAGGGTTTCACTGAAGCTTTCTTT
CASSRAPQGFTEAFF
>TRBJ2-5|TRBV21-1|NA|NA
TGTGCCAGCAGCAAAGCGCTTTATCCCAGGGGAGAGACCCAGTACTTC
CASSKALYPRGETQYF
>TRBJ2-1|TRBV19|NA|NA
TGTGCCAGTAGTATTATAGGATTGGGCCCCAATGAGCAGTTCTTC
CASSIIGLGPNEQFF
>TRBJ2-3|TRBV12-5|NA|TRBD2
TGTGCTAGTGGTTTGGCACTCTCTAGCGGGAGGGCCGGAGATACGCAGTATTTT
CASGLALSSGRAGDTQYF
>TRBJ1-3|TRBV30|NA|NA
TGTGCCTGTCTAGGCGGAAACACCATATATTTT
CACLGGNTIYF
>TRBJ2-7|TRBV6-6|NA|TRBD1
TGTGCCAGCTCGGGGACAGAAACCTACGAGCAGTACTTC
CASSGTETYEQYF
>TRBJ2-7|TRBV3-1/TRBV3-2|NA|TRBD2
TGTGCCAGCAGCCTTGGACTAGCGGGCCCAAGCTCCTACGAGCAGTACTTC
CASSLGLAGPSSYEQYF
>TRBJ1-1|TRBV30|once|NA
TGTGCCTGGACCCCCGGGAGGGTGAACACTGAAGCTTTCTTT
CAWTPGRVNTEAFF
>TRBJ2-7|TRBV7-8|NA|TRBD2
TGTGCCAGCAGCTTAACGGGACTAGCGGGAGATTGGTACGAGCAGTACTTC
CASSLTGLAGDWYEQYF
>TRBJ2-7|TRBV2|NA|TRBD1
TGTGCCAGCAAACGGACAGGGGCGGGCGAGCAGTACTTC
CASKRTGAGEQYF
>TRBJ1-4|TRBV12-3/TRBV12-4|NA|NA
TGTGCCAGTAGCAGTAATGAAAAACTGTTTTTT
CASSSNEKLFF
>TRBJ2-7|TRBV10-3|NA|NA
TGTGCCATCAGTGGTTTCTCGGGACTCCAAGTCTACGAGCAGTACTTC
CAISGFSGLQVYEQYF
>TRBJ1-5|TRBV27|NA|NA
TGTGCCAGCAGTGTCGCCCAGGGGCAAGGGCAGCCCCAGCATTTT
CASSVAQGQGQPQHF
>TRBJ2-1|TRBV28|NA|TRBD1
TGTGCCAGCAGTCGCCGGGACAGCTCCTACAATGAGCAGTTCTTC
CASSRRDSSYNEQFF
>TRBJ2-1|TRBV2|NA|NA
TGTGCCAGCAGTGACGGGGTTAGCTCCTACAATGAGCAGTTCTTC
CASSDGVSSYNEQFF
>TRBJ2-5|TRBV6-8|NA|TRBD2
TGTGCCAGCAGTCTTGGGACTAGCGGGACTGAGACCCAGTACTTC
CASSLGTSGTETQYF
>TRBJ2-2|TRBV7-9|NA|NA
TGTGCCAGCAGTCCCTCCCTTCCGACTAGTCGCGGCACCGGGGAGCTGTTTTTT
CASSPSLPTSRGTGELFF
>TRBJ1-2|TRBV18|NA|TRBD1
TGTGCCAGCTCACCGCCGGCTGGGACAGCCTATGGCTACACCTTC
CASSPPAGTAYGYTF
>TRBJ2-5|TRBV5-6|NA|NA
TGTGCCAGCATTTACCTCGCGGCGGAGACCCAGTACTTC
CASIYLAAETQYF
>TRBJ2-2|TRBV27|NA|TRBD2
TGTGCCAGCAGTTCAAGACTAGCAGCGAACACCGGGGAGCTGTTTTTT
CASSSRLAANTGELFF
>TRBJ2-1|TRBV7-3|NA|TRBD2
TGTGCCAGCAGCTCCCCAGGGCTAGCGGGAGTCAATGAGCAGTTCTTC
CASSSPGLAGVNEQFF
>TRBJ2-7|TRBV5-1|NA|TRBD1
TGCGCCAGCAGCTTGGTGACAGGGAGCTCCTACGAGCAGTACTTC
CASSLVTGSSYEQYF
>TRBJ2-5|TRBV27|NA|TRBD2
TGTGCCAGCAGTTCAGCTGCGGGAGGGCTAACGGAGACCCAGTACTTC
CASSSAAGGLTETQYF
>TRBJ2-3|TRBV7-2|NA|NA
TGTGCCAGCAGCCCGTGGACAACTGGCACAGATACGCAGTATTTT
CASSPWTTGTDTQYF
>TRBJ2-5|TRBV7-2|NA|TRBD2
TGTGCCAGCAGCTCCGGGGCGGGAGGGGAGACCCAGTACTTC
CASSSGAGGETQYF
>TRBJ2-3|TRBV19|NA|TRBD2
TGTGCCAGTAGTATTAGCGGGAGCACAGATACGCAGTATTTT
CASSISGSTDTQYF
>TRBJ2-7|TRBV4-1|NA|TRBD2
TGCGCCAGCAGCCAAGGACTAGCGGGAACCTACGAGCAGTACTTC
CASSQGLAGTYEQYF
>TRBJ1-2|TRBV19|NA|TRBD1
TGTGCCAGTAAGAAGACAGGGAGTAGCTATGGCTACACCTTC
CASKKTGSSYGYTF
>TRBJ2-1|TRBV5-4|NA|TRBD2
TGTGCCAGCAGCTTGGGTGGCGGGAGGGGGTACAATGAGCAGTTCTTC
CASSLGGGRGYNEQFF
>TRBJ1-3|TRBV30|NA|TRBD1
TGTGCCTGGAGGGGGACAGGGGTTGGAAACACCATATATTTT
CAWRGTGVGNTIYF
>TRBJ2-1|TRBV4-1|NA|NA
TGCGCCAGCACTCCCGGAGGGGATGAGCAGTTCTTC
CASTPGGDEQFF
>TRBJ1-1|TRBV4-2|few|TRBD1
TGTGCCAGCAGCAGTAGGACAGGGGCGAACACTGAAGCTTTCTTT
CASSSRTGANTEAFF
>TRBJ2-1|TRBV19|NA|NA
TGTGCCAGTAGTATTCGCCGGGGGAGCTCCTACAATGAGCAGTTCTTC
CASSIRRGSSYNEQFF
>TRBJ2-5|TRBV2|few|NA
TGTGCCAGCAGCCTCCAAGAGACCCAGTACTTC
CASSLQETQYF
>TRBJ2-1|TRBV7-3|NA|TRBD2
TGTGCCAGCAGCTTAAATCGGCTAGCGGGAGGGTTTGAGCAGTTCTTC
CASSLNRLAGGFEQFF
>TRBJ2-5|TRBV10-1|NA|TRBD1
TGCGCCAGCAGTGCCGGGACAGGGGATCAAGAGACCCAGTACTTC
CASSAGTGDQETQYF
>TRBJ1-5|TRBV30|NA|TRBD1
TGTGCCTGGAGCGTCGGGACAGGGGATAGCAATCAGCCCCAGCATTTT
CAWSVGTGDSNQPQHF
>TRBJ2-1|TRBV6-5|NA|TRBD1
TGTGCCAGCACTATAGACAGGGGGTTGTACAATGAGCAGTTCTTC
CASTIDRGLYNEQFF
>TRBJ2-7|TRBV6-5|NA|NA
TGTGCCAGCAGAAGCGCCCAGGGCCCCTCCTACGAGCAGTACTTC
CASRSAQGPSYEQYF